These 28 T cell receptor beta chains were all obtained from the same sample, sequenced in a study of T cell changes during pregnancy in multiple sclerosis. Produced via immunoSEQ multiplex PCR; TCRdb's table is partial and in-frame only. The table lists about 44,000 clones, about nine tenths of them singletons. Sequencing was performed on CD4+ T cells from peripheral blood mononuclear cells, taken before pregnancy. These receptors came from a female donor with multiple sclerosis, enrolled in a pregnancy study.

The CDR3 here is CASSQDRGQGSYEQYF. In nucleotides, the CDR3 is TGTGCCAGCAGCCAAGATCGGGGACAGGGCTCCTACGAGCAGTACTTC. The rearrangement joins TRBV4-2 to TRBJ2-7, with TRBD1 matching over 9 bases. Germline CDR1 LGHNA, CDR2 YNFKEQ. CDR3 length equals 16 residues. V lost 0 bases, J lost 0 bases, and 3 bases stayed unmatched.

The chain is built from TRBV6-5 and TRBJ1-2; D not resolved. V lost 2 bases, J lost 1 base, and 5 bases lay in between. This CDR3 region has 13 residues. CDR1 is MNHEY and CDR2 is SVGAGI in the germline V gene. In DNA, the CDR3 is TGTGCCAGCAGTTACGAGCTTAACTATGGCTACACCTTC. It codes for CASSYELNYGYTF.

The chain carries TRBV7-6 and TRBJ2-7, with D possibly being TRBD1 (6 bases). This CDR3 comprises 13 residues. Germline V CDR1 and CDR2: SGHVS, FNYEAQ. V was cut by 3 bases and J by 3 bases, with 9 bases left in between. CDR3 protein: CASSFPGDYEQYF. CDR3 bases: TGTGCCAGCAGCTTCCCAGGGGACTACGAGCAGTACTTC.

DNA of the CDR3: TGTGCCAGCAGCCAAGAGCTCCGCCACGCGGCTAATTCACCCCTCCACTTT. The encoded protein is CASSQELRHAANSPLHF. This chain connects TRBV4-2 to TRBJ1-6, with no clear D. The CDR3 contains 17 residues. V lost 0 bases to trimming and J lost 6 bases, with 15 bases between them. Germline assignment: CDR1 LGHNA and CDR2 YNFKEQ.

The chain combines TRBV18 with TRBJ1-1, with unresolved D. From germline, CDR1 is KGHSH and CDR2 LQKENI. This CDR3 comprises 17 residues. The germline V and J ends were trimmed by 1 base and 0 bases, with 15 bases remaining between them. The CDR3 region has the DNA TGTGCCAGCTCACCACTTCCGAGTGGAGGCTTGAACACTGAAGCTTTCTTT. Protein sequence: CASSPLPSGGLNTEAFF.

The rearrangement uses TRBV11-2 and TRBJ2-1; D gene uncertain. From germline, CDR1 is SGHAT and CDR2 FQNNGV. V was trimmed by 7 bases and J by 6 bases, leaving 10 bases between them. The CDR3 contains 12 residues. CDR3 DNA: TGTGCCAGCACCACGTTGAGCAATGAGCAGTTCTTC. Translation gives CASTTLSNEQFF.

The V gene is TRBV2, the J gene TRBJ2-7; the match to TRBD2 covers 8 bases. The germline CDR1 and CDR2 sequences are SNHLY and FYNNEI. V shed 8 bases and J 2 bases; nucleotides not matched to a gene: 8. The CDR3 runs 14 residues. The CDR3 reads CASLGGAGAYEQYF. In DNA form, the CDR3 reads TGTGCCAGCCTCGGGGGGGCAGGGGCCTACGAGCAGTACTTC.

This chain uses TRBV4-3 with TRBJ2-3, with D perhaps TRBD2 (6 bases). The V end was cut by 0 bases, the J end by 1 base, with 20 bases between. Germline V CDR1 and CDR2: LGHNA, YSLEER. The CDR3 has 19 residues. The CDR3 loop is CASSQDGLVSRGGTDTQYF. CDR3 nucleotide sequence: TGCGCCAGCAGCCAAGATGGATTAGTATCGCGGGGAGGCACAGATACGCAGTATTTT.

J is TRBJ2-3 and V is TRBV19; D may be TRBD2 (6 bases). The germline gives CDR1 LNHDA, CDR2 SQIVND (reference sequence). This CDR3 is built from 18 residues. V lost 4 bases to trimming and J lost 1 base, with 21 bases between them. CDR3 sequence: CASSTTPGVAPGTDTQYF. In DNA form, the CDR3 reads TGTGCCAGTAGTACAACGCCGGGAGTAGCTCCCGGCACAGATACGCAGTATTTT.

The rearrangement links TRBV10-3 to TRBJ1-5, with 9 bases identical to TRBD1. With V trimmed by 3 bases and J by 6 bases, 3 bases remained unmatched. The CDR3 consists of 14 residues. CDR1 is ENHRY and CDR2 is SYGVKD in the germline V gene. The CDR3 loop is CAISEQGARQPQHF. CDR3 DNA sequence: TGTGCCATCAGTGAACAGGGGGCGCGTCAGCCCCAGCATTTT.

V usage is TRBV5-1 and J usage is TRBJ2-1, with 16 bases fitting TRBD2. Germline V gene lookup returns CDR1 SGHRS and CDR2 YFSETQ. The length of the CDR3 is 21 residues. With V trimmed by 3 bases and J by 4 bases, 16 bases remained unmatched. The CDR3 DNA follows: TGCGCCAGCAGCTCGCCCTACCACGGGACTAGCGGGAGGGCCTTGTACAATGAGCAGTTCTTC. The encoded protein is CASSSPYHGTSGRALYNEQFF.

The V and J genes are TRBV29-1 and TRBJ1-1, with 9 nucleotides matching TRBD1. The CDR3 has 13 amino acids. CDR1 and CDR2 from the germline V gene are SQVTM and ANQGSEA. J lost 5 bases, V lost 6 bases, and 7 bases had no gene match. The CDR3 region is CSVYRGLGTEAFF. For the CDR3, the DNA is TGCAGCGTGTACAGGGGGCTCGGGACTGAAGCTTTCTTT.

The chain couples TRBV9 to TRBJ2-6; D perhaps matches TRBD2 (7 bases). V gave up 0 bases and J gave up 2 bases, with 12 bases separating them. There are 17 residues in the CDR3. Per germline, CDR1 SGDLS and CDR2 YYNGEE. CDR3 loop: CASSVGRGGAGANVLTF. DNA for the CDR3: TGTGCCAGCAGCGTAGGTAGGGGGGGGGCTGGGGCCAACGTCCTGACTTTC.

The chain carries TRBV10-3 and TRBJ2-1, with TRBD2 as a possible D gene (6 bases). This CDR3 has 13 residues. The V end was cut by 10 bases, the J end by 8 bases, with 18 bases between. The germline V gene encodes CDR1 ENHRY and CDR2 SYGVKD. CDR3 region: CASTGLLQDEQFF. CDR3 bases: TGTGCCAGCACGGGACTCCTTCAGGATGAGCAGTTCTTC.

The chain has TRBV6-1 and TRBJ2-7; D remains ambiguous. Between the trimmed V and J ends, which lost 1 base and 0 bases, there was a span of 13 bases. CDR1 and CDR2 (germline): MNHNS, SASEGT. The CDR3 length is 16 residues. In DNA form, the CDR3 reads TGTGCCAGCAGTGAAGACGGCCGCGCTAGCTCCTACGAGCAGTACTTC. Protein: CASSEDGRASSYEQYF.

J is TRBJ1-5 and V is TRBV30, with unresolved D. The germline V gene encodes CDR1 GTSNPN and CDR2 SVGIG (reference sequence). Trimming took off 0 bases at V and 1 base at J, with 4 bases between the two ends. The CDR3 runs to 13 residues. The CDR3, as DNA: TGTGCCTGGAGTGTACAGAGCAATCAGCCCCAGCATTTT. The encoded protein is CAWSVQSNQPQHF.

The CDR3 sequence is CASSLPGTSGLSPIYEQYF. Here the CDR3 DNA reads TGCGCCAGCAGCCTTCCCGGGACTAGCGGCCTCAGCCCTATTTACGAGCAGTACTTC. This rearrangement joins TRBV4-1 to TRBJ2-7; 11 nucleotides align to TRBD2. Losses at the gene ends were 4 bases for V and 4 bases for J; bases not matched to a gene: 18. The CDR3 is 19 amino acids. Germline V lookup: CDR1 MGHRA, CDR2 YSYEKL.

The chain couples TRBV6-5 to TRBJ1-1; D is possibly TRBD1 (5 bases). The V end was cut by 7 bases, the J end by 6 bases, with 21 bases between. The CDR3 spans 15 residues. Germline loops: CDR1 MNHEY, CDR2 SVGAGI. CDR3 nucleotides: TGTGCCAGCACCTCTCGAAGGGGCTCCGGAGCTGAAGCTTTCTTT. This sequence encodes CASTSRRGSGAEAFF.

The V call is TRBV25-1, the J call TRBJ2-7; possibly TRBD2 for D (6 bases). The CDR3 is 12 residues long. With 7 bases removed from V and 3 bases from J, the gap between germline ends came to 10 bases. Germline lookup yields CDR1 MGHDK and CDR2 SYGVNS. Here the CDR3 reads CASMGGVYEQYF. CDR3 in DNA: TGTGCCAGCATGGGGGGAGTCTACGAGCAGTACTTC.

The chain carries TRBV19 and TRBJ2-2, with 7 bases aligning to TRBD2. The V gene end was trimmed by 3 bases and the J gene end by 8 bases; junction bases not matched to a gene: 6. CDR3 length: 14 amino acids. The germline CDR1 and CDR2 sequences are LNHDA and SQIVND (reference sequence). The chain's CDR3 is CASSMGGLTGELFF. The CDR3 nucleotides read TGTGCCAGTAGTATGGGAGGGTTAACTGGGGAGCTGTTTTTT.

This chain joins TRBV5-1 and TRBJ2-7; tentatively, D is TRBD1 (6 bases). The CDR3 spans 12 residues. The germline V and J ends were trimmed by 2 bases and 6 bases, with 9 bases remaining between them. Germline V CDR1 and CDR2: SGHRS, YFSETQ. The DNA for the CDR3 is TGCGCCAGCAGCTTAGGGGGAACCGAGCAGTACTTC. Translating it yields CASSLGGTEQYF.

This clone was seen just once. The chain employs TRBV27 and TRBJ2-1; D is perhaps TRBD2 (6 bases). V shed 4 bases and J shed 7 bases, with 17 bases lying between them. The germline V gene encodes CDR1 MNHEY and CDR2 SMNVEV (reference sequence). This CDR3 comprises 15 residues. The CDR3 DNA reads TGTGCCAGCAGTTATAAGGCCCGGGGGTTGAATGAGCAGTTCTTC. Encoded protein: CASSYKARGLNEQFF.

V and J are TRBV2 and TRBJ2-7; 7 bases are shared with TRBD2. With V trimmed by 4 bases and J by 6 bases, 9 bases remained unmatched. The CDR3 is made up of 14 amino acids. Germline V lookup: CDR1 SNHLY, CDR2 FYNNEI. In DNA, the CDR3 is TGTGCCAGCAGTGCACTCCCTGGGAGGGTCGAGCAGTACTTC. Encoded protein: CASSALPGRVEQYF.

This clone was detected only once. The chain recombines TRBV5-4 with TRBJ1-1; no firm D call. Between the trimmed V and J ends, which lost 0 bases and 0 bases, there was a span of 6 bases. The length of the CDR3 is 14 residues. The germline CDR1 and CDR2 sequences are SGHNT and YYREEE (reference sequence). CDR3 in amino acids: CASSLATLNTEAFF. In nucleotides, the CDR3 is TGTGCCAGCAGCTTGGCGACTTTGAACACTGAAGCTTTCTTT.

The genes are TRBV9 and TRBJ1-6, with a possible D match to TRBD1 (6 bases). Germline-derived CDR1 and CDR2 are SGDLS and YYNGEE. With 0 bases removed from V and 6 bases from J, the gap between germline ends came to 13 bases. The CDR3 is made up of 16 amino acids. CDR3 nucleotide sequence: TGTGCCAGCAGCGTAGCGCCAACAGGGAGTAATTCACCCCTCCACTTT. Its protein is CASSVAPTGSNSPLHF. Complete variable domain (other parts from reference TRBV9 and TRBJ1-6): DSGVTQTPKHLITATGQRVTLRCSPRSGDLSVYWYQQSLDQGLQFLIQYYNGEERAKGNILERFSAQQFPDLHSELNLSSLELGDSALYFCASSVAPTGSNSPLHFGNGTRLTVT.

The CDR3 loop is CASSAAVAGGITYEQYF. The CDR3 region has the DNA TGTGCCAGCAGTGCCGCCGTAGCGGGAGGAATCACCTACGAGCAGTACTTC. This rearrangement joins TRBV6-1 to TRBJ2-7, with 10 bases identical to TRBD2. This CDR3 has 17 amino acids. Germline trimming cut 4 bases from V and 2 bases from J; bases unmatched to any gene: 11. Germline V gene sequence: CDR1 MNHNS, CDR2 SASEGT.

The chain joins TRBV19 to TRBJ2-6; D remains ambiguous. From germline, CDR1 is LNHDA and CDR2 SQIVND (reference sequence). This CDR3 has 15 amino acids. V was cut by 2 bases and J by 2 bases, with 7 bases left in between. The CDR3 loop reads CASSIPQAGANVLTF. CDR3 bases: TGTGCCAGTAGTATACCCCAGGCTGGGGCCAACGTCCTGACTTTC.

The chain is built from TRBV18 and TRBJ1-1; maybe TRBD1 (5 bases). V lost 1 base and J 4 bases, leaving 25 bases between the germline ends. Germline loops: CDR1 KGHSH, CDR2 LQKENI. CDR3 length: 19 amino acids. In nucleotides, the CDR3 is TGTGCCAGCTCACCACAGGCAGGGCAGGGAGGGTCGATGGGCACTGAAGCTTTCTTT. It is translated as CASSPQAGQGGSMGTEAFF. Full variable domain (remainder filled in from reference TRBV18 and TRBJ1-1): NAGVMQNPRHLVRRRGQEARLRCSPMKGHSHVYWYRQLPEEGLKFMVYLQKENIIDESGMPKERFSAEFPKEGPSILRIQQVVRGDSAAYFCASSPQAGQGGSMGTEAFFGQGTRLTVV.